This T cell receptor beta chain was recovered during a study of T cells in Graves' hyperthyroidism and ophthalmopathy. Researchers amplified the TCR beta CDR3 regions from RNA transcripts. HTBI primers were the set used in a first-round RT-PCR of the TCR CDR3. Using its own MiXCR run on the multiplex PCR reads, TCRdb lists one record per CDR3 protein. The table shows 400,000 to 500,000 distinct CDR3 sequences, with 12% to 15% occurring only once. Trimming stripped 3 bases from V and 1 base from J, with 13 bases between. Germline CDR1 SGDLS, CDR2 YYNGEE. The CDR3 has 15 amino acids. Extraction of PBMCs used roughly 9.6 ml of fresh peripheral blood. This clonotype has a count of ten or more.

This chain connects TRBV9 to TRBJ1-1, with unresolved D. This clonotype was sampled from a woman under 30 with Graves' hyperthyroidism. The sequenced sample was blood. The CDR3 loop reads CASSGGVGRNTEAFF. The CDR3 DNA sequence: TGTGCCAGCAGCGGTGGGGTAGGTAGGAACACTGAAGCTTTCTTT. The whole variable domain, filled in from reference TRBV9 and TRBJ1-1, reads DSGVTQTPKHLITATGQRVTLRCSPRSGDLSVYWYQQSLDQGLQFLIQYYNGEERAKGNILERFSAQQFPDLHSELNLSSLELGDSALYFCASSGGVGRNTEAFFGQGTRLTVV.